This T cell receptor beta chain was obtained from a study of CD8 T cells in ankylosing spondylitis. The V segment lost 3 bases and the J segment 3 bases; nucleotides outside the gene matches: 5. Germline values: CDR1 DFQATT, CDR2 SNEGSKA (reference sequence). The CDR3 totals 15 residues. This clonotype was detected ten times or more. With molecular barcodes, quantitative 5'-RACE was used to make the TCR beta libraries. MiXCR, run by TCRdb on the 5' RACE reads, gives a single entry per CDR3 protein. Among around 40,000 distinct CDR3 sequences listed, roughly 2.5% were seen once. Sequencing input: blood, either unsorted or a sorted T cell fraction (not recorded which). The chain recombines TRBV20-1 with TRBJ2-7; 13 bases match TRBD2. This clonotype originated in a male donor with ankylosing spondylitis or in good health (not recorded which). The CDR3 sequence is CSARVGLAGHYEQYF. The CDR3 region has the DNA TGCAGTGCTAGGGTGGGACTAGCGGGGCACTACGAGCAGTACTTC.